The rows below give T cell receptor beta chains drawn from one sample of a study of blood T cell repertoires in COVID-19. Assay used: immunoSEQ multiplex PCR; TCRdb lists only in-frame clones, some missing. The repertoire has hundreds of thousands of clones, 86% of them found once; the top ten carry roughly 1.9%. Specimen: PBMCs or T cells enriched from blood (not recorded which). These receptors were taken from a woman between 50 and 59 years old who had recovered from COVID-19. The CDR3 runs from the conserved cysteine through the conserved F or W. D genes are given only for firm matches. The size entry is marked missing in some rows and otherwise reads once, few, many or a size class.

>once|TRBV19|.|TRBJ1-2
TGTGCCAGTAGCCCCGATGGGACTGGTGGCTACACCTTC
CASSPDGTGGYTF
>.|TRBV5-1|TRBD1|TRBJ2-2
TGCGCCAGCAGCCCTAAAACAGGGGGCACGAACACCGGGGAGCTGTTTTTT
CASSPKTGGTNTGELFF
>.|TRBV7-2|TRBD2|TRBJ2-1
TGTGCCAGCAGCGCTATACTAGCGGGGGGGCGGTACAATGAGCAGTTCTTC
CASSAILAGGRYNEQFF
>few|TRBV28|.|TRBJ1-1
TGTGCCAGCAGTCTTCAAGGCAGGCCGGGGGCTGAAGCTTTCTTT
CASSLQGRPGAEAFF
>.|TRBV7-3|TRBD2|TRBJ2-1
TGTGCCAGCAGCCAAGGTAGCGGGAGAGACAATGAGCAGTTCTTC
CASSQGSGRDNEQFF
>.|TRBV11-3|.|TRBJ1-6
TGTGCCAGCAATCAGGGTTGGGATTCACCCCTCCACTTT
CASNQGWDSPLHF
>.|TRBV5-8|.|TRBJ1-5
TGTGCCAGCAGCTTGGTGGGTAGGGGACTTAGCAATCAGCCCCAGCATTTT
CASSLVGRGLSNQPQHF
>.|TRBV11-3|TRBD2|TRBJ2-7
TGTGCCAGCAGCGTTACTAGCGGGAGTTTCTACGAGCAGTACTTC
CASSVTSGSFYEQYF
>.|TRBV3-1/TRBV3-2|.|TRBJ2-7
TGTGCCAGCAGTTTCTTGACAGAGTCCTACGAGCAGTACTTC
CASSFLTESYEQYF
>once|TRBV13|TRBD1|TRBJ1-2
TGTGCCAGCAGCCGGGACAGATTTTATGGCTACACCTTC
CASSRDRFYGYTF
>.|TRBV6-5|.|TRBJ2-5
TGTGCCAGCAGTTACGACCTCGGAGGTACAGAGACCCAGTACTTC
CASSYDLGGTETQYF
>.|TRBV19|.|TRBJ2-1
TGTGCCAGTAGTATAAGGACACGGGTGGATGAGCAGTTCTTC
CASSIRTRVDEQFF
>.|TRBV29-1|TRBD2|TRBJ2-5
TGCAGCGTTGACGGGACTAGCGGGATGGAGACCCAGTACTTC
CSVDGTSGMETQYF
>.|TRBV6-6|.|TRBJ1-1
TGTGCCAGCAGCGAGACAGGCAACACTGAAGCTTTCTTT
CASSETGNTEAFF
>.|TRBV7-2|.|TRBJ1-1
TGTGCCAGCAGCTTAGTGGGGGGACAAGCTTTCTTT
CASSLVGGQAFF
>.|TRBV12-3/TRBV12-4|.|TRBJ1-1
TGTGCCAGCACTCAACAGGGCTTGACTGAAGCTTTCTTT
CASTQQGLTEAFF
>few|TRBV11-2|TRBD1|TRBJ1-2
TGTGCCAGCAGCGGAACGAGGACAGGGTATGGCTACACCTTC
CASSGTRTGYGYTF
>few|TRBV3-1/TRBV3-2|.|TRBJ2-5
TGTGCCAGCAGCCGTTCGGTTAGTTTGGAGACCCAGTACTTC
CASSRSVSLETQYF
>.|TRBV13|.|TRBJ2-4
TGTGCCAGCAGCGGAGCTTTAGGCGGGACCGCTGGCATTCAGTACTTC
CASSGALGGTAGIQYF
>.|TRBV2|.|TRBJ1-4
TGTGCCAGCAACCTGAAACCAGGGCTGGATTATGAAAAACTGTTTTTT
CASNLKPGLDYEKLFF
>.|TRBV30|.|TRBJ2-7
TGTGCCTGGAGTGGGGGAAGCGGCCGCGTATCCTACGAGCAGTACTTC
CAWSGGSGRVSYEQYF
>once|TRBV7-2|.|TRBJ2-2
TGTGCCAGCAGCTTAGCGCTTGACTCAAACACCGGGGAGCTGTTTTTT
CASSLALDSNTGELFF
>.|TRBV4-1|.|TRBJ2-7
TGCGCCAGCAGCCAAGATTTCGCAGGGATTTACGAGCAGTACTTC
CASSQDFAGIYEQYF
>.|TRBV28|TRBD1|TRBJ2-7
TGTGCCAGCAGCCCGGGACAGGGGAGGTACGAGCAGTACTTC
CASSPGQGRYEQYF